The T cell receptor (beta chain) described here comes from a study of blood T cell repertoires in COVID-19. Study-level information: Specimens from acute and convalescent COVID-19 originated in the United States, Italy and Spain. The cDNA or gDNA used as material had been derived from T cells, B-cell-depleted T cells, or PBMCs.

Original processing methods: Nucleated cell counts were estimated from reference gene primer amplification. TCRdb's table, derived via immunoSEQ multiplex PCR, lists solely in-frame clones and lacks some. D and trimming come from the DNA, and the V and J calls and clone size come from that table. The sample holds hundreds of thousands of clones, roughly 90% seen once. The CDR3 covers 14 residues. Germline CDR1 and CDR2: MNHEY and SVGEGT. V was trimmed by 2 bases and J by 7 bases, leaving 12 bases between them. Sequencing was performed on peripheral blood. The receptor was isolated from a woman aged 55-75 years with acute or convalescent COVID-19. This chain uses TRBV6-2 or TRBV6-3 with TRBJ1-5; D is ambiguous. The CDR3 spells CASSYSGNSQPQHF. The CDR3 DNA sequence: TGTGCCAGCAGTTACAGTGGTAATAGCCAGCCCCAGCATTTT.